The 19 T cell receptor beta chains listed next were all sequenced from one sample in a study of blood T cell repertoires in COVID-19. The assay was immunoSEQ multiplex PCR, and TCRdb's table has in-frame clones only and misses some. Of over 200,000 clones listed, roughly nine tenths are singletons. Sequenced input: PBMCs or T cells enriched from blood (not recorded which). The receptors here all came from a young man who had recovered from COVID-19.

The chain recombines TRBV5-4 with TRBJ2-2; 8 bases are a match to TRBD2. Unmatched junction bases numbered 12, after V lost 4 bases and J lost 7 bases. This CDR3 contains 16 residues. The germline V gene encodes CDR1 SGHNT and CDR2 YYREEE (reference sequence). CDR3 DNA sequence: TGTGCCAGCAGCCCCCTCCCCGGGGGGGCAAACGGGGAGCTGTTTTTT. Amino acid sequence: CASSPLPGGANGELFF. Full variable domain (rest looked up from reference TRBV5-4 and TRBJ2-2): ETGVTQSPTHLIKTRGQQVTLRCSSQSGHNTVSWYQQALGQGPQFIFQYYREEENGRGNFPPRFSGLQFPNYSSELNVNALELDDSALYLCASSPLPGGANGELFFGEGSRLTVL.

This clone has more than one count but fewer than ten. The genes are TRBV3-1 (or the pseudogene TRBV3-2) and TRBJ1-2, with D maybe TRBD1 (5 bases). CDR3 length: 17 amino acids. V lost 4 bases to trimming and J lost 0 bases, with 18 bases between them. The V gene's germline CDR1 is LGHDT and CDR2 YNNKEL (reference sequence). CDR3 residues: CASSPFAVGASNYGYTF. The CDR3 DNA reads as TGTGCCAGCAGCCCGTTTGCAGTAGGGGCCTCTAACTATGGCTACACCTTC.

The sample holds a few counts of this clone. J is TRBJ1-5 and V is TRBV19; D is ambiguous. Trimming took 6 bases from V and 4 from J, leaving 10 bases between them. This CDR3 is 13 amino acids long. Germline V gene lookup returns CDR1 LNHDA and CDR2 SQIVND (reference sequence). The CDR3 protein is CASRKSGNQPQHF. The CDR3 DNA is TGTGCCAGTAGGAAATCAGGTAATCAGCCCCAGCATTTT.

The chain carries TRBV28 and TRBJ1-4, with a tentative D call TRBD1 (6 bases). The CDR3 extends over 16 amino acids. The germline V gene has CDR1 MDHEN and CDR2 SYDVKM. V lost 6 bases and J lost 0, with 14 bases in between. The CDR3, as DNA: TGTGCCAGCAGAAGACAGGCACACGCAACTAATGAAAAACTGTTTTTT. It codes for CASRRQAHATNEKLFF.

V usage is TRBV4-1 and J usage is TRBJ1-2, with 10 bases lining up with TRBD1. The CDR3 loop spans 16 amino acids. Trimming at V came to 0 bases and at J to 8 bases, leaving 9 bases not matched to a gene. The V gene's germline CDR1 is MGHRA and CDR2 YSYEKL. The CDR3 spells CASSQDSTGGGLGYTF. The CDR3 DNA reads as TGCGCCAGCAGCCAAGATTCGACAGGGGGCGGCTTGGGCTACACCTTC.

In this sample, this clone turned up once. The chain is built from TRBV10-2 and TRBJ2-1; D may be TRBD2 (5 bases). V was shortened by 8 bases and J by 8 bases, with 16 bases between the two germline ends. The length of the CDR3 is 13 residues. Germline assignment: CDR1 WSHSY and CDR2 SAAADI. CDR3 protein: CASQPVSGDEQFF. The CDR3 nucleotides are TGCGCCAGCCAACCTGTAAGCGGCGATGAGCAGTTCTTC.

The chain carries TRBV19 and TRBJ2-7, with 8 positions matching TRBD2. The V gene end was trimmed by 0 bases and the J gene end by 3 bases; junction bases not matched to a gene: 7. Germline CDR1 LNHDA, CDR2 SQIVND (reference sequence). The CDR3 consists of 16 residues. CDR3 in amino acids: CASSIDFRAGDYEQYF. CDR3 DNA: TGTGCCAGTAGTATAGATTTTCGAGCGGGAGACTACGAGCAGTACTTC.

The chain uses TRBV7-9 and TRBJ2-5, with TRBD2 matching over 8 bases. There are 15 residues in the CDR3. V gave up 9 bases and J gave up 0 bases; unmatched junction bases: 9. Germline V lookup: CDR1 SEHNR, CDR2 FQNEAQ (reference sequence). The CDR3 reads CASRGGVRNQETQYF. CDR3 nucleotides: TGTGCCAGTCGGGGGGGCGTTAGGAACCAAGAGACCCAGTACTTC.

This clone was seen more than once but under ten times. The CDR3 reads CATQRSDNQPQHF. The CDR3 nucleotides read TGTGCCACCCAGCGGAGTGACAATCAGCCCCAGCATTTT. The chain uses TRBV10-3 and TRBJ1-5; D unclear. Germline V gives CDR1 ENHRY, CDR2 SYGVKD. The CDR3 extends over 13 amino acids. V was trimmed by 10 bases and J by 3 bases, leaving 13 bases between them.

The rearrangement joins TRBV30 to TRBJ1-2; 10 bases are shared with TRBD1. Germline assignment: CDR1 GTSNPN and CDR2 SVGIG (reference sequence). J lost 6 bases, V lost 2 bases, and 12 bases had no gene match. This CDR3 region has 16 residues. The CDR3 region has the DNA TGTGCCTGGAGTATACGCCGGGACAGGGGAGGCAATGGCTACACCTTC. Translated: CAWSIRRDRGGNGYTF.

This clone came up a few times. The J gene is TRBJ1-1, the V gene TRBV6-5, with a tentative D call TRBD1 (5 bases). This CDR3 has 13 amino acids. Germline assignment: CDR1 MNHEY and CDR2 SVGAGI. V was trimmed by 2 bases and J by 9 bases, leaving 13 bases between them. The CDR3 DNA is TGTGCCAGCAGTTACCGGGTTCAGGGAAAAGCTTTCTTT. Protein product: CASSYRVQGKAFF.

The chain has TRBV3-1 (or the pseudogene TRBV3-2) and TRBJ1-1; 8 bases line up with TRBD1. The germline CDR1 and CDR2 sequences are LGHDT and YNNKEL (reference sequence). The CDR3 spans 16 residues. V gave up 4 bases and J gave up 0 bases; unmatched junction bases: 7. The CDR3 here is CASSPRQGTMNTEAFF. CDR3 sequence (DNA): TGTGCCAGCAGCCCCCGACAGGGGACCATGAACACTGAAGCTTTCTTT.

The chain carries TRBV5-1 and TRBJ1-4; no clear D gene. The V end was cut by 0 bases, the J end by 8 bases, with 11 bases between. The CDR3 sequence is 14 residues long. Germline V gene sequence: CDR1 SGHRS, CDR2 YFSETQ. The CDR3 region is CASSLGVSGEKLFF. The CDR3 DNA is TGCGCCAGCAGCTTGGGGGTCTCGGGAGAAAAACTGTTTTTT. Using reference TRBV5-1 and TRBJ1-4 for the parts outside the CDR3, the full variable domain is KAGVTQTPRYLIKTRGQQVTLSCSPISGHRSVSWYQQTPGQGLQFLFEYFSETQRNKGNFPGRFSGRQFSNSRSEMNVSTLELGDSALYLCASSLGVSGEKLFFGSGTQLSVL.

The chain carries TRBV19 and TRBJ1-3; no reliable D call. This CDR3 spans 14 amino acids. Trimming cost V 3 bases and J 0 bases, with 6 bases left between them. Germline CDR1 is LNHDA and CDR2 is SQIVND (reference sequence). CDR3 protein: CASSIAGSGNTIYF. DNA of the CDR3: TGTGCCAGTAGTATTGCCGGCTCTGGAAACACCATATATTTT.

The table lists this clone with a count of one. V is TRBV6-5 and J is TRBJ2-5, with TRBD2 identical over 14 bases. V dropped 8 bases and J dropped 4; count of bases not matched to a gene: 6. The CDR3 contains 15 residues. Looked up from germline, CDR1 is MNHEY and CDR2 is SVGAGI. In nucleotides, the CDR3 is TGTGCCAGCTCGGGACTAGCGGGAGCTGGAGAGACCCAGTACTTC. Encoded protein: CASSGLAGAGETQYF.

The chain joins TRBV6-6 to TRBJ2-3; D is possibly TRBD1 (6 bases). Trimming stripped 6 bases from V and 4 bases from J, with 20 bases between. Germline V CDR1 and CDR2: MNHNY, SVGAGI (reference sequence). The CDR3 totals 16 residues. CDR3 nucleotide sequence: TGTGCCAGCAGATATGGACAGTCCTACCTCGCAGATACGCAGTATTTT. It yields the protein CASRYGQSYLADTQYF.

V is TRBV28 and J is TRBJ1-4; possible D gene TRBD1, 5 bases. There are 13 residues in the CDR3. The germline gives CDR1 MDHEN, CDR2 SYDVKM. The CDR3 coding sequence is TGTGCGGCGAGGGGAGGAGGGTATGAAAAACTGTTTTTT. Encoded protein: CAARGGGYEKLFF.

The chain couples TRBV6-5 to TRBJ1-1, with D hard to call. CDR1 and CDR2 (germline): MNHEY, SVGAGI. Trimming removed 6 bases at V and 1 base at J, with 9 bases between. This CDR3 is built from 13 residues. The CDR3 loop is CASSRGGNTEAFF. For the CDR3, the DNA is TGTGCCAGCAGCCGCGGAGGGAACACTGAAGCTTTCTTT.

This chain uses TRBV6-5 with TRBJ2-5; tentatively, D is TRBD2 (6 bases). The V gene lost 6 bases and the J gene lost 5 bases, with 13 bases spanning the gap. Germline CDR1 reads MNHEY; CDR2 reads SVGAGI. The length of the CDR3 is 13 residues. The CDR3 nucleotides read TGTGCCAGCAGCCCGGGGGTATGGGAGACCCAGTACTTC. Translated, it gives CASSPGVWETQYF.